One sample yielded the 3 T cell receptor beta chains listed below, sequenced in a study of blood T cell repertoires in COVID-19. Sequencing used immunoSEQ multiplex PCR; TCRdb keeps in-frame clones, though not all of them. Of roughly 97,000 clones listed, about 89% are singletons. Sequences were obtained from peripheral blood. Receptors originate from a human donor in a cohort sampled during active COVID-19.

V usage is TRBV10-2 and J usage is TRBJ2-7; 7 positions agree with TRBD1. V trimming: 5 bases; J trimming: 6 bases; junction bases outside the gene matches: 13. Per the germline V gene, CDR1 is WSHSY and CDR2 is SAAADI. This CDR3 contains 15 residues. Here the CDR3 reads CASSPVTGSFTEQYF. The DNA for the CDR3 is TGCGCCAGCAGTCCTGTGACAGGGTCATTCACCGAGCAGTACTTC.

This rearrangement joins TRBV5-4 to TRBJ2-1, with 7 nucleotides matching TRBD2. CDR3 length: 14 residues. V lost 4 bases to trimming and J lost 6 bases; unmatched junction nucleotides: 7. Germline CDR1 reads SGHNT; CDR2 reads YYREEE (reference sequence). The CDR3 DNA sequence: TGTGCCAGCAGCCAGGCTCTAGCGGCCAATGAGCAGTTCTTC. The encoded protein is CASSQALAANEQFF.

V is TRBV28 and J is TRBJ2-1, with TRBD2 matching over 10 bases. V shed 5 bases and J 6 bases; nucleotides not matched to a gene: 4. This CDR3 spans 14 amino acids. Germline CDR1 and CDR2: MDHEN and SYDVKM. CDR3 bases: TGTGCCAGCAGTCCAGCGGGAGGGGGCAATGAGCAGTTCTTC. Translating it yields CASSPAGGGNEQFF.